The source of this TCR beta chain is a study of T cells in Graves' hyperthyroidism and ophthalmopathy. Study as a whole: The initial diagnosis was the point when peripheral blood was collected, ahead of any treatment.

This clonotype was detected many times. No antigen is known for it. Study-wide results and caveats: Ophthalmopathy was separated from stable hyperthyroidism by a 13 V-J model.

Across 18 months, stable Graves' hyperthyroidism was marked by no progression to ophthalmopathy. Newly diagnosed hyperthyroidism, duration under 2 months, in patients aged 18 to 65. RNA transcripts gave rise to amplified TCR beta CDR3 regions. With the HTBI primer set, the TCR CDR3 went through a first round of RT-PCR. TCRdb re-called the multiplex PCR reads through MiXCR, storing one row per CDR3 protein. The data contain 460,000 or so distinct CDR3 sequences, 13% to 15% of them seen just once; the ten biggest clones take up 15% to 20%. Sample: blood. The clonotype was recovered from a woman in her late teens or twenties with Graves' hyperthyroidism.

The CDR3 reads CSADDRGRAEAFF. The CDR3 DNA is TGCAGTGCTGACGACAGGGGCAGGGCTGAAGCTTTCTTT. The chain couples TRBV20-1 to TRBJ1-1; the match to TRBD1 covers 8 bases. CDR3 length: 13 amino acids. The germline V gene has CDR1 DFQATT and CDR2 SNEGSKA (reference sequence). J gave up 6 bases and V 5 bases, and 8 bases lay outside the gene matches.